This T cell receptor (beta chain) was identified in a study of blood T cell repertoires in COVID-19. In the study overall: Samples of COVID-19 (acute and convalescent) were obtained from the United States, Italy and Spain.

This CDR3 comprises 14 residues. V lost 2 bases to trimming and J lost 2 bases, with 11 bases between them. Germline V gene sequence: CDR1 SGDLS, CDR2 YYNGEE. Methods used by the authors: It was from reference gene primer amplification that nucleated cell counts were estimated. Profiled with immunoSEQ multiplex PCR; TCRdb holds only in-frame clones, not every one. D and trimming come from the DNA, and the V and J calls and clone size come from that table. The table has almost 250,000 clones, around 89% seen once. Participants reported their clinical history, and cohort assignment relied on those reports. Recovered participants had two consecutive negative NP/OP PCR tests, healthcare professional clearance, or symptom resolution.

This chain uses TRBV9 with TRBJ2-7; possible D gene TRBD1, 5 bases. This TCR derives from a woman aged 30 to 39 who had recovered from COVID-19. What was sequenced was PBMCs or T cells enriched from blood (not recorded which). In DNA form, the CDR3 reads TGTGCCAGCAGCGTGACAGAGGAAGCCTACGAGCAGTACTTC. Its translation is CASSVTEEAYEQYF.